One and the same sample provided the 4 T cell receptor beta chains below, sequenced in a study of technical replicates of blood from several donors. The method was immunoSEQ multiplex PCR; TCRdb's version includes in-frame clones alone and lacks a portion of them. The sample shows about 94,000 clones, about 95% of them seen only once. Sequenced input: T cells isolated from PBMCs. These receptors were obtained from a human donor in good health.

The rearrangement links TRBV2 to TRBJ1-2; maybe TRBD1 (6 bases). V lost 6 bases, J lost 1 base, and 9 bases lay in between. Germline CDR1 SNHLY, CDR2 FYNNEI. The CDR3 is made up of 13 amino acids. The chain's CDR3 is CASRGASNYGYTF. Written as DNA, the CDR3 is TGTGCCAGCAGGGGGGCCAGTAACTATGGCTACACCTTC. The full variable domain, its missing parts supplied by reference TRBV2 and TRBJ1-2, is EPEVTQTPSHQVTQMGQEVILRCVPISNHLYFYWYRQILGQKVEFLVSFYNNEISEKSEIFDDQFSVERPDGSNFTLKIRSTKLEDSAMYFCASRGASNYGYTFGSGTRLTVV.

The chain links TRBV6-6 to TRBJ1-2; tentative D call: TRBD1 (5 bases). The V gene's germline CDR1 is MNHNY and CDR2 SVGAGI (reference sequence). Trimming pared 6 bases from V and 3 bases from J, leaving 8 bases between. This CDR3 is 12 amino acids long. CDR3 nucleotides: TGTGCCAGCAGCGGGGGAGACTATGGCTACACCTTC. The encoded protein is CASSGGDYGYTF.

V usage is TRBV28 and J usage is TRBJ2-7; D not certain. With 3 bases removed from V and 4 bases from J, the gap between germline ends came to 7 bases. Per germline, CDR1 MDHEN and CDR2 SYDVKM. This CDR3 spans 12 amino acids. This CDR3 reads CASSFREYEQYF. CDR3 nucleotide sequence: TGTGCCAGCAGTTTCCGCGAATACGAGCAGTACTTC.

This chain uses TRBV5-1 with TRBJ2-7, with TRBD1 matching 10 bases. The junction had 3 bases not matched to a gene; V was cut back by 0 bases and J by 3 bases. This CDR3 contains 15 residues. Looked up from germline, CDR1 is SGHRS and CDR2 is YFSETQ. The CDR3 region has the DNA TGCGCCAGCAGCTTGGGCGGGACAGGGGACTACGAGCAGTACTTC. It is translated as CASSLGGTGDYEQYF.